These T cell receptor beta chains were read from a single sample in a study of shared clonotypes between healthy human individuals. The protocol was immunoSEQ multiplex PCR, while the TCRdb copy is restricted to in-frame clones and leaves out a portion. The data show a few hundred thousand clones, with roughly 95% seen just once and around 0.11% held by the top ten. Sequenced: naive CD8+ T cells sorted from blood. These receptors all stem from a woman in her 30s in good health. The CDR3 runs from the conserved cysteine through the conserved F or W. Fields, in order: clone size, J gene, D gene, V gene, CDR3 protein, CDR3 DNA. A D gene is named only where the DNA matches it firmly. Not every row has a clone size; where given, it reads once, few, many or a size class.

. | TRBJ2-2 | . | TRBV29-1 | CSVSRTGELFF | TGCAGCGTTTCCAGGACCGGGGAGCTGTTTTTT
. | TRBJ2-3 | . | TRBV27 | CASFPGAGAGGDTQYF | TGTGCCAGCTTCCCAGGGGCGGGAGCGGGCGGAGATACGCAGTATTTT
. | TRBJ2-7 | . | TRBV28 | CASSDPGQISSYEQYF | TGTGCCAGCAGTGACCCCGGACAGATAAGCTCCTACGAGCAGTACTTC
. | TRBJ2-7 | . | TRBV27 | CASSAFTGRYEQYF | TGTGCCAGCAGTGCATTTACAGGGAGGTACGAGCAGTACTTC
. | TRBJ1-2 | TRBD1 | TRBV27 | CASSFTGGIGGYTF | TGTGCCAGCAGTTTTACAGGGGGCATCGGTGGCTACACCTTC
. | TRBJ1-1 | . | TRBV5-1 | CASSLEGMNTEAFF | TGCGCCAGCAGCTTGGAGGGTATGAACACTGAAGCTTTCTTT
. | TRBJ2-7 | TRBD1 | TRBV9 | CASSAETGEFGEQYF | TGTGCCAGCAGCGCCGAGACAGGGGAGTTCGGCGAGCAGTACTTC
. | TRBJ1-5 | . | TRBV6-5 | CASSPDRDSNQPQHF | TGTGCCAGCAGCCCCGACAGAGATAGCAATCAGCCCCAGCATTTT
. | TRBJ2-5 | TRBD2 | TRBV27 | CASRQKWEGLETQYF | TGTGCCAGCCGTCAGAAGTGGGAGGGCCTCGAGACCCAGTACTTC
. | TRBJ2-5 | . | TRBV7-9 | CASSLFWTQEGKETQYF | TGTGCCAGCAGCTTATTTTGGACTCAGGAGGGAAAAGAGACCCAGTACTTC
. | TRBJ2-2 | . | TRBV6-5 | CATFGSGELFF | TGTGCCACCTTCGGGTCCGGGGAGCTGTTTTTT
once | TRBJ2-5 | . | TRBV9 | CASSVGGGGETQYF | TGTGCCAGCAGCGTAGGGGGGGGCGGTGAGACCCAGTACTTC
. | TRBJ2-1 | TRBD2 | TRBV7-9 | CASSLAGEVYNEQFF | TGTGCCAGCAGCCTAGCGGGAGAGGTCTACAATGAGCAGTTCTTC
. | TRBJ2-5 | . | TRBV5-6 | CASSLSLGIQETQYF | TGTGCCAGCAGCTTGTCTTTGGGAATCCAAGAGACCCAGTACTTC
. | TRBJ1-5 | . | TRBV18 | CASSLDRMGGSYQPQHF | TGTGCCAGCTCACTGGACAGAATGGGGGGTAGTTATCAGCCCCAGCATTTT
few | TRBJ1-1 | TRBD1 | TRBV27 | CASRTGNTEAFF | TGTGCCAGCCGGACAGGAAACACTGAAGCTTTCTTT
. | TRBJ1-1 | . | TRBV28 | CASSLSRRTNMNTEAFF | TGTGCCAGCAGTTTAAGCAGGAGGACGAACATGAACACTGAAGCTTTCTTT
once | TRBJ2-6 | TRBD1 | TRBV19 | CASRPTGFGANVLTF | TGTGCCAGTAGGCCGACAGGGTTCGGGGCCAACGTCCTGACTTTC
. | TRBJ2-7 | TRBD2 | TRBV28 | CASVQREKAYEQYF | TGTGCCAGCGTTCAGCGGGAGAAGGCCTACGAGCAGTACTTC
. | TRBJ2-1 | . | TRBV28 | CASSFSVYNEQFF | TGTGCCAGCAGTTTTTCAGTTTACAATGAGCAGTTCTTC
. | TRBJ2-7 | . | TRBV10-2 | CASSPDTSYEQYF | TGCGCCAGCAGCCCCGACACTTCCTACGAGCAGTACTTC
. | TRBJ1-1 | . | TRBV19 | CASTPDVPGRTEAFF | TGTGCCAGTACCCCCGACGTTCCGGGTCGCACTGAAGCTTTCTTT